The 18 T cell receptor beta chains below were found in one sample sequenced in a study of blood T cell repertoires in COVID-19 (dated by TCRdb to 2020 to 2021). Library prep was done by the immunoSEQ multiplex PCR assay. The table comes from immuneACCESS by way of TCRdb, which keeps in-frame sequences with V and J called. Part of the clones is missing from these tables; in studies checked, under half for an unresolved V gene and the rest for unknown reasons. Here the sample has almost 350,000 clones; around 90% occur a single time. The ten largest clones add up to around 4% of the sample. The specimen was peripheral blood. The receptors stem from a woman aged 55-75 years with COVID-19, enrolled during active disease.

The rearrangement uses TRBV6-5 and TRBJ1-1; D is perhaps TRBD1 (6 bases). The CDR3 is 13 amino acids. Germline assignment: CDR1 MNHEY and CDR2 SVGAGI. With 2 bases removed from V and 8 bases from J, the gap between germline ends came to 12 bases. The CDR3 sequence: CASSYGGAEEAFF. CDR3 coding DNA: TGTGCCAGCAGTTACGGGGGGGCTGAGGAAGCTTTCTTT.

The rearrangement uses TRBV24-1 and TRBJ2-1, with 14 bases lining up with TRBD2. The CDR3 consists of 18 residues. Germline lookup yields CDR1 KGHDR and CDR2 SFDVKD. Trimming at V came to 9 bases and at J to 6 bases, leaving 15 bases not matched to a gene. The CDR3 loop reads CATGGGIGTSGGVNEQFF. The CDR3 bases are TGTGCCACCGGAGGTGGTATAGGGACTAGCGGGGGTGTCAATGAGCAGTTCTTC.

The chain joins TRBV14 to TRBJ1-2; no reliable D call. The CDR3 is 13 residues long. Trimming pared 4 bases from V and 8 bases from J, leaving 14 bases between. The germline V gene has CDR1 SGHDN and CDR2 FVKESK. The CDR3 here is CASSRFGLWGYTF. In DNA form, the CDR3 reads TGTGCCAGCAGCCGTTTTGGGCTTTGGGGCTACACCTTC.

The chain joins TRBV7-3 to TRBJ2-1; 9 bases align to TRBD2. The CDR3 covers 15 residues. V lost 1 base to trimming and J lost 6 bases; unmatched junction nucleotides: 4. Germline-derived CDR1 and CDR2 are SGHTA and FQGTGA. For the CDR3, the DNA is TGTGCCAGCAGCTTAAGCGGGGGGGCTGGCAATGAGCAGTTCTTC. Translation: CASSLSGGAGNEQFF.

V is TRBV9 and J is TRBJ1-2; 7 bases line up with TRBD1. CDR1 and CDR2 from the germline V gene are SGDLS and YYNGEE. CDR3 length equals 15 residues. V lost 0 bases to trimming and J lost 4 bases; unmatched junction nucleotides: 6. The CDR3 loop reads CASSVDDRVAYGYTF. CDR3 DNA sequence: TGTGCCAGCAGCGTAGACGACAGGGTGGCCTATGGCTACACCTTC.

The chain is built from TRBV7-2 and TRBJ2-7, with TRBD2 as a possible D gene (6 bases). The CDR3 is 14 residues long. V dropped 4 bases and J dropped 7 bases, with 17 bases sitting between them. The V gene's germline CDR1 is SGHTA and CDR2 FQGNSA. The CDR3 nucleotides are TGTGCCAGCAGCTCCGCCGGGACGGCGGGGGAGCAGTACTTC. Its translation is CASSSAGTAGEQYF. Full variable domain (remainder filled in from reference TRBV7-2 and TRBJ2-7): GAGVSQSPSNKVTEKGKDVELRCDPISGHTALYWYRQSLGQGLEFLIYFQGNSAPDKSGLPSDRFSAERTGGSVSTLTIQRTQQEDSAVYLCASSSAGTAGEQYFGPGTRLTVT.

The chain employs TRBV6-5 and TRBJ2-5; 8 bases line up with TRBD1. Germline values: CDR1 MNHEY, CDR2 SVGAGI. CDR3 length equals 14 residues. Trimming at V came to 6 bases and at J to 5 bases, leaving 8 bases not matched to a gene. CDR3 loop: CASRGTGLGETQYF. CDR3 nucleotides: TGTGCCAGCAGAGGGACAGGCCTAGGGGAGACCCAGTACTTC.

The chain combines TRBV27 with TRBJ2-2; D not resolved. The length of the CDR3 is 13 residues. CDR1 is MNHEY, CDR2 SMNVEV, per germline (reference sequence). V dropped 6 bases and J dropped 1 base, with 6 bases sitting between them. CDR3 in amino acids: CASSPKNTGELFF. DNA for the CDR3: TGTGCCAGCAGCCCCAAGAACACCGGGGAGCTGTTTTTT.

The chain combines TRBV28 with TRBJ1-1; no clear D gene. Germline V CDR1 and CDR2: MDHEN, SYDVKM. The CDR3 is 14 residues long. V lost 6 bases and J 0 bases, leaving 11 bases between the germline ends. CDR3 coding DNA: TGTGCCAGCAGCTCCTTCCGGGTGAACACTGAAGCTTTCTTT. This translates into CASSSFRVNTEAFF. Together with reference TRBV28 and TRBJ1-1, the CDR3 gives the full variable domain: DVKVTQSSRYLVKRTGEKVFLECVQDMDHENMFWYRQDPGLGLRLIYFSYDVKMKEKGDIPEGYSVSREKKERFSLILESASTNQTSMYLCASSSFRVNTEAFFGQGTRLTVV.

The chain combines TRBV7-2 with TRBJ1-5, with 9 bases fitting TRBD1. J lost 6 bases, V lost 1 base, and 7 bases had no gene match. The CDR3 is 16 amino acids. Germline-derived CDR1 and CDR2 are SGHTA and FQGNSA. CDR3 nucleotide sequence: TGTGCCAGCAGCTTAGTTATAGGGACAGGGCGTCAGCCCCAGCATTTT. Translation: CASSLVIGTGRQPQHF.

The chain employs TRBV5-1 and TRBJ2-3; 7 bases are a match to TRBD1. Germline trimming cut 4 bases from V and 6 bases from J; bases unmatched to any gene: 8. This CDR3 contains 14 residues. Germline V CDR1 and CDR2: SGHRS, YFSETQ. The CDR3 nucleotides are TGCGCCAGCAGCCCCCAGGGGGATCGGGATACGCAGTATTTT. It is translated as CASSPQGDRDTQYF.

V gene TRBV30 combines with J gene TRBJ1-2, with D perhaps matching TRBD1 (6 bases). This CDR3 has 13 residues. Germline V gene sequence: CDR1 GTSNPN, CDR2 SVGIG (reference sequence). Trimming shortened V by 2 bases and J by 2 bases, and 9 bases separated the two germline ends. In nucleotides, the CDR3 is TGTGCCTGGAGTCCTCAGGGGAACTATGGCTACACCTTC. Amino acids: CAWSPQGNYGYTF.

The rearrangement uses TRBV20-1 and TRBJ2-1, with D possibly TRBD2 on 6 matching bases. The CDR3 runs to 14 residues. The V and J ends lost 3 bases and 0 bases respectively, with 9 bases between them. Germline CDR1 is DFQATT and CDR2 is SNEGSKA (reference sequence). CDR3 amino acids: CSASRGFSYNEQFF. DNA of the CDR3: TGCAGTGCTAGTCGGGGGTTCTCCTACAATGAGCAGTTCTTC.

The chain employs TRBV30 and TRBJ1-1; D remains ambiguous. Germline CDR1 GTSNPN, CDR2 SVGIG (reference sequence). Deletions cut 0 bases from V and 6 bases from J, with 14 bases between. The CDR3 has 14 amino acids. CDR3 amino acids: CAWSVPPTKPEAFF. In DNA form, the CDR3 reads TGTGCCTGGAGTGTACCGCCCACAAAACCTGAAGCTTTCTTT.

This chain joins TRBV28 and TRBJ1-2; maybe TRBD1 (5 bases). The CDR3 sequence is 13 residues long. V lost 2 bases to trimming and J lost 5 bases, with 9 bases between them. Germline CDR1 and CDR2: MDHEN and SYDVKM. DNA of the CDR3: TGTGCCAGCAGTTTAAGCAGGGAATATGGCTACACCTTC. This encodes CASSLSREYGYTF.

This chain uses TRBV7-2 with TRBJ2-1, with 7 positions matching TRBD1. Germline V gives CDR1 SGHTA, CDR2 FQGNSA. The trim removed 5 bases at V and 8 bases at J, leaving 12 bases unmatched. There are 15 residues in the CDR3. The CDR3 DNA reads TGTGCCAGCAGCCGGAGACGACAGGGTATGGATGAGCAGTTCTTC. The encoded protein is CASSRRRQGMDEQFF. Using reference TRBV7-2 and TRBJ2-1 for the parts outside the CDR3, the full variable domain is GAGVSQSPSNKVTEKGKDVELRCDPISGHTALYWYRQSLGQGLEFLIYFQGNSAPDKSGLPSDRFSAERTGGSVSTLTIQRTQQEDSAVYLCASSRRRQGMDEQFFGPGTRLTVL.

The chain links TRBV18 to TRBJ1-1; 11 nucleotides agree with TRBD1. The germline V gene encodes CDR1 KGHSH and CDR2 LQKENI. This CDR3 spans 14 amino acids. The trim removed 5 bases at V and 5 bases at J, leaving 4 bases unmatched. The CDR3 bases are TGTGCCAGCTCAACCGGGACAGGGGGGACTGAAGCTTTCTTT. Protein product: CASSTGTGGTEAFF.

In its sample, this clone was seen once. J is TRBJ2-5 and V is TRBV20-1; D remains unclear. CDR1 DFQATT and CDR2 SNEGSKA come from the germline V gene (reference sequence). The CDR3 extends over 11 amino acids. The V end lost 4 bases, the J end lost 6 bases, and 9 bases lay between the germline ends. The DNA for the CDR3 is TGCAGTGCTAAATCTAGACAGACCCAGTACTTC. This codes for CSAKSRQTQYF.